This TCR beta chain appears in the sequencing data of a study of graft-versus-host responses after intestinal transplantation. Study-level information: Induction with anti-thymocyte globulin, then tacrolimus and steroids for around three years, was given to all recipients.

Graft tissue was processed to release intraepithelial and lamina propria lymphocytes. Per the germline V gene, CDR1 is MNHEY and CDR2 is SVGAGI. Deletions cut 2 bases from V and 5 bases from J, with 7 bases between. This CDR3 has 14 residues. Judged by abundance, this clone is medium-sized. Its target is unknown. Study-wide results and caveats: Researchers found peak circulating GvH clone levels linked to early post-transplant HvG declines.

The assay was immunoSEQ multiplex PCR, and TCRdb's table has in-frame clones only and misses some. Altogether some 15,000 clones are present, approximately 59% being singletons, with the ten largest covering about 13%. The V call is TRBV6-5, the J call TRBJ1-6; a possible D gene is TRBD1 (6 bases). The source of this sequence is a human patient who received an intestinal transplant, so some T cells may come from the graft donor. The material sequenced was ileum tissue, taken 524 days after transplant. The CDR3 spells CASSYPGDNSPLHF. CDR3 DNA sequence: TGTGCCAGCAGTTACCCAGGGGATAATTCACCCCTCCACTTT.